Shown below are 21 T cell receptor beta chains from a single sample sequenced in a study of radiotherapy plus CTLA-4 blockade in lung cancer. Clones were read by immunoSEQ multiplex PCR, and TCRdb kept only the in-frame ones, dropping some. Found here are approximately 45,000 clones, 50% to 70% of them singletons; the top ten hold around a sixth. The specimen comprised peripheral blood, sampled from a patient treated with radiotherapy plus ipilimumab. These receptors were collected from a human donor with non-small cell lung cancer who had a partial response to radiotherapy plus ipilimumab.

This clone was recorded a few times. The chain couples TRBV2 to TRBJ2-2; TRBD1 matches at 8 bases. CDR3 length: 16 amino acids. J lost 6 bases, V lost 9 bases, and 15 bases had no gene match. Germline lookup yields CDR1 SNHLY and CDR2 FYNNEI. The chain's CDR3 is CASYPDRGSSAGELFF. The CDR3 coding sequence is TGTGCCAGTTACCCCGACAGGGGATCGAGCGCCGGGGAGCTGTTTTTT.

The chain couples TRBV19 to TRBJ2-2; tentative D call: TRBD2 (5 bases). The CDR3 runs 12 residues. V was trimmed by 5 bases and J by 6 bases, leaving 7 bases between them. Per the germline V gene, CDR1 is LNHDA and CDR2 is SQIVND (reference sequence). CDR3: CASSLRAGELFF. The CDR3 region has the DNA TGTGCCAGTAGTCTGCGGGCCGGGGAGCTGTTTTTT. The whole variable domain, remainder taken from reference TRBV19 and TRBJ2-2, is DGGITQSPKYLFRKEGQNVTLSCEQNLNHDAMYWYRQDPGQGLRLIYYSQIVNDFQKGDIAEGYSVSREKKESFPLTVTSAQKNPTAFYLCASSLRAGELFFGEGSRLTVL.

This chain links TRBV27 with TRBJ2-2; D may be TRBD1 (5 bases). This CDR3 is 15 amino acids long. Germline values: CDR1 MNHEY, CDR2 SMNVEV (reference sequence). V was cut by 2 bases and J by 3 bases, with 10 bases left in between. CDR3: CASSLRGTDTGELFF. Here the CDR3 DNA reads TGTGCCAGCAGTTTAAGGGGAACGGACACCGGGGAGCTGTTTTTT.

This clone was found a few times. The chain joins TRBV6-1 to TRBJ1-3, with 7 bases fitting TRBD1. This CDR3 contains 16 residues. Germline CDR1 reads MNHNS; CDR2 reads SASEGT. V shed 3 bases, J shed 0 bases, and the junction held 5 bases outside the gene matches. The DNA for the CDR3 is TGTGCCAGCAGTGACGGTAGACAGGGCTCTGGAAACACCATATATTTT. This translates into CASSDGRQGSGNTIYF.

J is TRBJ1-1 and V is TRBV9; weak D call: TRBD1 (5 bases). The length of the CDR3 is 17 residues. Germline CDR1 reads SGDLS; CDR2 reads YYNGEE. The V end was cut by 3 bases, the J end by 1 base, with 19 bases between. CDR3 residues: CASSEGSWVGQNTEAFF. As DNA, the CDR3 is TGTGCCAGCAGCGAGGGTTCTTGGGTGGGGCAGAACACTGAAGCTTTCTTT. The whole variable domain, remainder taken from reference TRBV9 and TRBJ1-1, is DSGVTQTPKHLITATGQRVTLRCSPRSGDLSVYWYQQSLDQGLQFLIQYYNGEERAKGNILERFSAQQFPDLHSELNLSSLELGDSALYFCASSEGSWVGQNTEAFFGQGTRLTVV.

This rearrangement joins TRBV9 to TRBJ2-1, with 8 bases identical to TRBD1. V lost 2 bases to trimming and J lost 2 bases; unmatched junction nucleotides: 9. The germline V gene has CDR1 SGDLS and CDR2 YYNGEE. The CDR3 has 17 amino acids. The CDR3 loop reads CASSVSGTGSTYNEQFF. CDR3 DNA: TGTGCCAGCAGCGTTTCAGGGACAGGCTCAACCTACAATGAGCAGTTCTTC.

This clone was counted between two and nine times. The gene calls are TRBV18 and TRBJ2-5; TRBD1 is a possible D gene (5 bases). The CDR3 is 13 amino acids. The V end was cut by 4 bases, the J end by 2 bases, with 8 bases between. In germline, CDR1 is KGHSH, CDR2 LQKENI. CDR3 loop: CASSRQMQETQYF. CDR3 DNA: TGTGCCAGCTCACGACAGATGCAAGAGACCCAGTACTTC.

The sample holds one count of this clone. DNA for the CDR3: TGTGCCAGCAGTTTCGGGGGTAAAGATGAAGCTTTCTTT. Residues: CASSFGGKDEAFF. The chain has TRBV28 and TRBJ1-1; tentatively, D is TRBD1 (5 bases). In germline, CDR1 is MDHEN, CDR2 SYDVKM. The CDR3 covers 13 residues. Trimming left V 3 bases short and J 7 bases short, with 12 bases between.

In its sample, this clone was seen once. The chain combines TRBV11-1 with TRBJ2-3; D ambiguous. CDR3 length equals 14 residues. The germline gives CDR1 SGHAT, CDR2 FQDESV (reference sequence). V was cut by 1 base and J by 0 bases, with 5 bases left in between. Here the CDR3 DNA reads TGTGCCAGCAGCTTAGACAGAAGCACAGATACGCAGTATTTT. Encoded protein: CASSLDRSTDTQYF.

CDR3 residues: CASSLARLAGGGNTQYF. DNA for the CDR3: TGTGCCAGCAGCTTAGCGAGACTAGCGGGAGGGGGAAATACGCAGTATTTT. V and J are TRBV7-9 and TRBJ2-3; TRBD2 aligns across 14 bases. This CDR3 region has 17 residues. V was pared by 0 bases and J by 7 bases, with 6 bases of the junction left unmatched. Germline assignment: CDR1 SEHNR and CDR2 FQNEAQ (reference sequence).

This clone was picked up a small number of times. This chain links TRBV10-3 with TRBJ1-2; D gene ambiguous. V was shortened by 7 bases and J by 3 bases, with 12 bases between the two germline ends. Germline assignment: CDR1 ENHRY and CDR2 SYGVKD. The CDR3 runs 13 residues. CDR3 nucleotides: TGTGCCATCAATACGGCGGATGACTATGGCTACACCTTC. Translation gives CAINTADDYGYTF.

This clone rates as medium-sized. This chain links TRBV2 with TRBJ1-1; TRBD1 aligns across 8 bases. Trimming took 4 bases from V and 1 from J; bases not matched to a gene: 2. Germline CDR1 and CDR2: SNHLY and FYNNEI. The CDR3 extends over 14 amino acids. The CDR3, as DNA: TGTGCCAGCAGTGGCGACAGGGGGAACACTGAAGCTTTCTTT. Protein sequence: CASSGDRGNTEAFF.

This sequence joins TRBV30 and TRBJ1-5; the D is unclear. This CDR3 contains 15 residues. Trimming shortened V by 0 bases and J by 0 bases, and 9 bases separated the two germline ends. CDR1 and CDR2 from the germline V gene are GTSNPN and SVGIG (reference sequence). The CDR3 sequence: CAWSVRGVSNQPQHF. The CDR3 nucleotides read TGTGCCTGGAGTGTACGGGGAGTTAGCAATCAGCCCCAGCATTTT.

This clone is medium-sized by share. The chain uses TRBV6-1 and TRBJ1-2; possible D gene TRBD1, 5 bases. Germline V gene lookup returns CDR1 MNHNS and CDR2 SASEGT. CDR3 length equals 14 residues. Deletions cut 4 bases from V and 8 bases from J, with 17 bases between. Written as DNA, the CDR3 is TGTGCCAGCAGTGCCCCCTGGGGCCCATACGGCTACACCTTC. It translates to CASSAPWGPYGYTF.

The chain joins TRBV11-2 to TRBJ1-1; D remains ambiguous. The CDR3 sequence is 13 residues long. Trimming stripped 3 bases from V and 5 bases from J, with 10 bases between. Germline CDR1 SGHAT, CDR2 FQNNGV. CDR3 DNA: TGTGCCAGCAGCTTTCAACGGGAAACTGAAGCTTTCTTT. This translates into CASSFQRETEAFF.

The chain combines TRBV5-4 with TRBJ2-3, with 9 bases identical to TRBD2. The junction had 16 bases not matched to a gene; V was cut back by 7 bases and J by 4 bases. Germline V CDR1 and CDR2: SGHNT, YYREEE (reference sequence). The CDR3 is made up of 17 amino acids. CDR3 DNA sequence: TGTGCCAGCTCCGAGGGGCTAGCGGGGACTCGGCCAGATACGCAGTATTTT. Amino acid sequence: CASSEGLAGTRPDTQYF.

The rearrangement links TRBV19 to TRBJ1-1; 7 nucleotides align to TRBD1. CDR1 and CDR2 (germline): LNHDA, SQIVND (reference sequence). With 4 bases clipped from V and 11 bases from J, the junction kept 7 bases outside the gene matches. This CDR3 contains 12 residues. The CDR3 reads CASSTRDRWAFF. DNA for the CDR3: TGTGCCAGTAGTACAAGGGACAGATGGGCTTTCTTT. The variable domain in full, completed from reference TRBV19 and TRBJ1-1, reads DGGITQSPKYLFRKEGQNVTLSCEQNLNHDAMYWYRQDPGQGLRLIYYSQIVNDFQKGDIAEGYSVSREKKESFPLTVTSAQKNPTAFYLCASSTRDRWAFFGQGTRLTVV.

CDR3 DNA: TGTGCCAGCAGCGTAAGCGGAATCTCCTACGAGCAGTACTTC. Its translation: CASSVSGISYEQYF. The chain has TRBV9 and TRBJ2-7; tentative D call: TRBD2 (5 bases). Trimming shortened V by 1 base and J by 0 bases, and 8 bases separated the two germline ends. CDR3 length: 14 amino acids. Germline-derived CDR1 and CDR2 are SGDLS and YYNGEE.

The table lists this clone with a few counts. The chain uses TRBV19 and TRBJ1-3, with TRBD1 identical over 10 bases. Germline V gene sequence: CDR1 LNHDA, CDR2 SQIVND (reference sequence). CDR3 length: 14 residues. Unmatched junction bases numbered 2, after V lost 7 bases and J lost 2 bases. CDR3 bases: TGTGCCAGTAACGACAGGGGGCCTGGAAACACCATATATTTT. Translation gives CASNDRGPGNTIYF.

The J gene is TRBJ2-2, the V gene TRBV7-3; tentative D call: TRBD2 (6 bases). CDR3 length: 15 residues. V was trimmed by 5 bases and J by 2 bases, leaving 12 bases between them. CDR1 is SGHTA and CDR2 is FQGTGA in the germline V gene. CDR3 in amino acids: CASSPPGANTGELFF. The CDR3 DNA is TGTGCCAGCAGCCCCCCGGGAGCTAACACCGGGGAGCTGTTTTTT.

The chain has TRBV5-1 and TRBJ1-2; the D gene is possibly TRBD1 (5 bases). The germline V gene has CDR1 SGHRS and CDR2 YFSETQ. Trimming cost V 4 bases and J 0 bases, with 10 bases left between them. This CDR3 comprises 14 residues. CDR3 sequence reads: CASSLGHSNYGYTF. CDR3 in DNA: TGCGCCAGCAGCCTCGGACATTCTAACTATGGCTACACCTTC.